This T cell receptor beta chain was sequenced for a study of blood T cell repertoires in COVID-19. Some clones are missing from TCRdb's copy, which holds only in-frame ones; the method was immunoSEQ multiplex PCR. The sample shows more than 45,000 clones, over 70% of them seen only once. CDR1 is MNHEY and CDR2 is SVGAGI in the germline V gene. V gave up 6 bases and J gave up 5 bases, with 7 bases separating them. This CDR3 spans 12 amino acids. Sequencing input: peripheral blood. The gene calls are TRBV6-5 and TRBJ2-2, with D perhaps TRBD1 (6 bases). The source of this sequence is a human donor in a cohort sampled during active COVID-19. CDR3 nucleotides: TGTGCCAGCAGAAGGGGGACCGGGGAGCTGTTTTTT. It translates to CASRRGTGELFF.